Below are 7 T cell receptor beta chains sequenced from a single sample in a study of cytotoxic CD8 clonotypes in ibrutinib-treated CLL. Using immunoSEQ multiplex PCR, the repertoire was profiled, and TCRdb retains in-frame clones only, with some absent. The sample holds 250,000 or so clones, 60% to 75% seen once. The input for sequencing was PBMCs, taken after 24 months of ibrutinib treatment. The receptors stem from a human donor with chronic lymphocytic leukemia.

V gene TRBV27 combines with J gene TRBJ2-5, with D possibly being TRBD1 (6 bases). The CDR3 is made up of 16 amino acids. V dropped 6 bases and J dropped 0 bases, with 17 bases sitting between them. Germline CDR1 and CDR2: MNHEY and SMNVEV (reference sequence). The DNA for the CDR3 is TGTGCCAGCAGCCCGAGGACAGATAGGTACCAAGAGACCCAGTACTTC. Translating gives CASSPRTDRYQETQYF.

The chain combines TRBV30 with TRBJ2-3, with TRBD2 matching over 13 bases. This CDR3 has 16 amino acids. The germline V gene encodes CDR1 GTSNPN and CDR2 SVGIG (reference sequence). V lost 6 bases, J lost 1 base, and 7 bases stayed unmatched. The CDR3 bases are TGTGCCTGCCACGGGACTAGCGGGACCCGCACAGATACGCAGTATTTT. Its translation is CACHGTSGTRTDTQYF.

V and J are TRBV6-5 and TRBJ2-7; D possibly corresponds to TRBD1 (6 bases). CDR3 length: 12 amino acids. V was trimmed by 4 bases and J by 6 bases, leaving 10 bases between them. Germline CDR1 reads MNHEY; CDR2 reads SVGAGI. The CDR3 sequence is CASSSQGGEQYF. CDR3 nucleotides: TGTGCCAGCAGTTCACAGGGTGGCGAGCAGTACTTC.

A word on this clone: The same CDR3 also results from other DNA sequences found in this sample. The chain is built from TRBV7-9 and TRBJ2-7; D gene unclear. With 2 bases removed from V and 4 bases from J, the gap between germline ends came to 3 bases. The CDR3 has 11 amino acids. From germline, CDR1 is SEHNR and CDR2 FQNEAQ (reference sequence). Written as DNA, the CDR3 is TGTGCCAGCAGCTTAAATTACGAGCAGTACTTC. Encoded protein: CASSLNYEQYF.

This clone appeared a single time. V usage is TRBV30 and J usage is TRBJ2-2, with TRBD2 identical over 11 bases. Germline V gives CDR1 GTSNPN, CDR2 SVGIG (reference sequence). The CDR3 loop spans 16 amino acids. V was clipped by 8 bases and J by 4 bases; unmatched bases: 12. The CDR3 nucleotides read TGTGCCCTCCGCCGACTAGCGGGATTAGGCACCGGGGAGCTGTTTTTT. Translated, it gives CALRRLAGLGTGELFF. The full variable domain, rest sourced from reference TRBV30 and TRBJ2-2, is SQTIHQWPATLVQPVGSPLSLECTVEGTSNPNLYWYRQAAGRGLQLLFYSVGIGQISSEVPQNLSASRPQDRQFILSSKKLLLSDSGFYLCALRRLAGLGTGELFFGEGSRLTVL.

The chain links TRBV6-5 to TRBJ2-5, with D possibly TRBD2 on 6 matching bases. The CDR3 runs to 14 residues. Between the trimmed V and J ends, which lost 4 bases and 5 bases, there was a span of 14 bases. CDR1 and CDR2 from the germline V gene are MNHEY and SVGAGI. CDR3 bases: TGTGCCAGCAGTTTGCCCGGGGGTCGTGAGACCCAGTACTTC. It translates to CASSLPGGRETQYF.

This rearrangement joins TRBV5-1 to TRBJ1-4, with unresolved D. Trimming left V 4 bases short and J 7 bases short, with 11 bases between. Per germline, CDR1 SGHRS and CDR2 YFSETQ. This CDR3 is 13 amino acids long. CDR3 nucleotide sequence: TGCGCCAGCAGCCCCCCCTCCTCTGAAAAACTGTTTTTT. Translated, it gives CASSPPSSEKLFF.